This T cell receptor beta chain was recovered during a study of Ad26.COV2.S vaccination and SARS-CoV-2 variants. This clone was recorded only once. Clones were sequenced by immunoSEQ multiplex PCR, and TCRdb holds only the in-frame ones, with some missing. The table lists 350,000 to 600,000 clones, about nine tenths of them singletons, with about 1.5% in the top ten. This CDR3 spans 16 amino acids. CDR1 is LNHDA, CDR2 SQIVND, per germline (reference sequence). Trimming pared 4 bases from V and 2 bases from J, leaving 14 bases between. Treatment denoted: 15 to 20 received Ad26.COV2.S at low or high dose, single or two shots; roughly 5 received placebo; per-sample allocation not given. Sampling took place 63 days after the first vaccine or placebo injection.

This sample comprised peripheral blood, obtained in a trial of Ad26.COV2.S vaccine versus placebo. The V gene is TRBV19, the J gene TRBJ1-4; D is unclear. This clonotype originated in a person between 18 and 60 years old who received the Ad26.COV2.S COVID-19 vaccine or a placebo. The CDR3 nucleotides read TGTGCCAGTAGTACCCTGGTTGCGGGCACTAATGAAAAACTGTTTTTT. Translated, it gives CASSTLVAGTNEKLFF.